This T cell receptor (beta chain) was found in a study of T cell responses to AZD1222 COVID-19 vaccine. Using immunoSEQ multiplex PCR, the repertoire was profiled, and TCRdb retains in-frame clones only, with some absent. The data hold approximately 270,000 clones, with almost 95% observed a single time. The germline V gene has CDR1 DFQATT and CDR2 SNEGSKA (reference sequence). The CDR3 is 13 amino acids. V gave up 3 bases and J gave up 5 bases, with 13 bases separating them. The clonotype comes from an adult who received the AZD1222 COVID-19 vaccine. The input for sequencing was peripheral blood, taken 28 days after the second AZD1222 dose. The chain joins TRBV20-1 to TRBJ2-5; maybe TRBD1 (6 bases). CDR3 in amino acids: CSASNRDRETQYF. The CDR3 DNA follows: TGCAGTGCTAGTAACAGGGACCGGGAGACCCAGTACTTC.